This is a list of T cell receptor beta chains from one sample in a study of Ad26.COV2.S vaccination and SARS-CoV-2 variants. Clones were sequenced by immunoSEQ multiplex PCR, and TCRdb holds only the in-frame ones, with some missing. The table lists about 680,000 clones, 70% to 90% of them singletons. The material was peripheral blood, obtained in a trial of Ad26.COV2.S vaccine versus placebo. Receptors were obtained from a person aged 18-65 years who received the Ad26.COV2.S COVID-19 vaccine or a placebo. The CDR3 runs from the conserved cysteine through the conserved F or W. A D gene is named only where the DNA matches it firmly. Size values are once, few and many counts, or a class for expanded clones, and some rows have none.

TRBV30	NA	NA	TRBJ1-1	TGTGCCTGGAGTGAAGGTGACGTTAGGACTGAAGCTTTCTTT	CAWSEGDVRTEAFF
TRBV5-6	NA	NA	TRBJ2-5	TGTGCCAGCAGCACCACAGGGTACCAAGAGACCCAGTACTTC	CASSTTGYQETQYF
TRBV15	TRBD1	NA	TRBJ2-5	TGTGCCACCAGCAGAGGAGCAGGGGGAGCCCCGGTTGCCCAGTACTTC	CATSRGAGGAPVAQYF
TRBV19	NA	NA	TRBJ1-2	TGTGCCAGTACGCGGGGGGTAGTAAATGGCTACACCTTC	CASTRGVVNGYTF
TRBV30	TRBD1	NA	TRBJ1-1	TGTGCCTGGAGTACTCCGACAGGGTGGGCCACTGAAGCTTTCTTT	CAWSTPTGWATEAFF
TRBV7-2	NA	NA	TRBJ2-5	TGTGCCAGCAGCATTAATGGCCCCAAAGAGACCCAGTACTTC	CASSINGPKETQYF
TRBV3-1/TRBV3-2	NA	NA	TRBJ2-3	TGTGCCAGCAGCCAAGCTAGTTCCGGCACAGATACGCAGTATTTT	CASSQASSGTDTQYF
TRBV6-5	NA	few	TRBJ1-6	TGTGCCACCGGACACGACTATAATTCACCCCTCCACTTT	CATGHDYNSPLHF
TRBV6-5	NA	NA	TRBJ1-5	TGTGCCAGCAGCCCCGAGAGCTATAGCAATCAGCCCCAGCATTTT	CASSPESYSNQPQHF
TRBV5-1	NA	NA	TRBJ1-2	TGCGCCAGCAGCTACGCAGGGAGTCGCTATGGCTACACCTTC	CASSYAGSRYGYTF
TRBV5-4	NA	NA	TRBJ2-5	TGTGCCAGCACCTCGTATGGGCAAGAGACCCAGTACTTC	CASTSYGQETQYF
TRBV30	NA	NA	TRBJ1-1	TGTGCCTGGAGTGTACATCCTTCAGTTGGCACTGAAGCTTTCTTT	CAWSVHPSVGTEAFF
TRBV5-1	NA	NA	TRBJ2-3	TGCGCCAGCAGCTTGGGGGTTCTCCCAGATACGCAGTATTTT	CASSLGVLPDTQYF
TRBV30	NA	NA	TRBJ2-1	TGTGCCTGGGGGATGGGGATCAGCTCCTACAATGAGCAGTTCTTC	CAWGMGISSYNEQFF
TRBV5-1	NA	once	TRBJ1-1	TGCGCCAGCAGCCCGAGGGAGGGTTTAGAAGCTTTCTTT	CASSPREGLEAFF
TRBV4-2	TRBD2	NA	TRBJ2-7	TGTGCCAGCAGCCAAACTAGCGGGACCTCCTACGAGCAGTACTTC	CASSQTSGTSYEQYF
TRBV6-5	NA	NA	TRBJ1-1	TGTGCCAGCAGTTACGGCGACCTGATGAACACTGAAGCTTTCTTT	CASSYGDLMNTEAFF
TRBV7-9	TRBD2	NA	TRBJ2-1	TGTGCCAGCAGCTCGAGCGGGGGCCCCTACAATGAGCAGTTCTTC	CASSSSGGPYNEQFF
TRBV5-1	TRBD2	once	TRBJ2-5	TGCGCCAGCAGCTTTACTAGCGGGGGAGGAGAGACCCAGTACTTC	CASSFTSGGGETQYF
TRBV7-9	NA	NA	TRBJ2-1	TGTGCCAGCAGCGTTTGGAACAATGAGCAGTTCTTC	CASSVWNNEQFF
TRBV6-4	NA	NA	TRBJ2-1	TGTGCCAGCAGTGACCCCAGATACGGTAATGAGCAGTTCTTC	CASSDPRYGNEQFF
TRBV5-5	TRBD2	NA	TRBJ2-1	TGTGCCAGCAGCGTTAGCGGGGGGGCTTACAATGAGCAGTTCTTC	CASSVSGGAYNEQFF